The sequence of this T cell receptor (beta chain) was determined in a study of blood T cell repertoires in COVID-19. Turning to the study itself: COVID-19 samples collected from the United States, Italy and Spain covered acute and convalescent phases. Sample material is recorded as cDNA or gDNA derived from T cells, B-cell-depleted T cells, or PBMCs.

Original methodology: Estimated nucleated cell counts came from reference gene primer amplification. Clones were read by immunoSEQ multiplex PCR, and TCRdb kept only the in-frame ones, dropping some. D and trimming were read from the DNA, whereas the V and J calls and clone size are those reported in that table. In the table there are tens of thousands of clones, under 85% of which are singletons. This clonotype was obtained from a woman of 80 years or more with acute or convalescent COVID-19. The sequenced sample was peripheral blood.

The CDR3 DNA reads as TGTGCCAGCTCACCTAGAGGCTATGGCTACACCTTC. This sequence encodes CASSPRGYGYTF. The V call is TRBV18, the J call TRBJ1-2; D remains ambiguous. V shed 3 bases and J shed 4 bases, with 6 bases lying between them. Germline CDR1 is KGHSH and CDR2 is LQKENI. The CDR3 consists of 12 residues.